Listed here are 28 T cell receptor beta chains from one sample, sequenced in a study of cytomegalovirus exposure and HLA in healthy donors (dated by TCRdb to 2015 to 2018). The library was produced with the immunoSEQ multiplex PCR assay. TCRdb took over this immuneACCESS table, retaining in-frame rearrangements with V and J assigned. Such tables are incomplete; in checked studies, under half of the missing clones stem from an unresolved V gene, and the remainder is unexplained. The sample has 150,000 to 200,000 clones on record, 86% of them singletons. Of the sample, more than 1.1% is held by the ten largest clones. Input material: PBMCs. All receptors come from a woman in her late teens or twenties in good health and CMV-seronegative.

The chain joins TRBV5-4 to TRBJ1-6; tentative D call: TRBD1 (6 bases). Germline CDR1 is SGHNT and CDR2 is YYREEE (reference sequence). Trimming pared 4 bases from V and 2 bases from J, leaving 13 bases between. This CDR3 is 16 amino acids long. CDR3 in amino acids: CASSDPQGPYNSPLHF. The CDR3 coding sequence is TGTGCCAGCAGCGATCCACAGGGACCCTATAATTCACCCCTCCACTTT.

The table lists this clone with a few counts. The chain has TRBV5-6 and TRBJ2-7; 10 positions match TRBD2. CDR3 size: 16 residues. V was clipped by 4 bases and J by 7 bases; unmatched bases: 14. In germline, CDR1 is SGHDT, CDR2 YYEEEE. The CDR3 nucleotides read TGTGCCAGCAGCGAGGACCCAGGACTAGCGGCGGGGGAGCAGTACTTC. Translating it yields CASSEDPGLAAGEQYF.

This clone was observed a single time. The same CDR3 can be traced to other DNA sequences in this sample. For the CDR3, the DNA is TGTGCCAGCAGTCCGGGACAGGGTGAGACCCAGTACTTC. Its translation is CASSPGQGETQYF. The chain has TRBV27 and TRBJ2-5; 9 nucleotides line up with TRBD1. J lost 5 bases, V lost 5 bases, and 3 bases had no gene match. Germline CDR1 MNHEY, CDR2 SMNVEV (reference sequence). The CDR3 is 13 amino acids.

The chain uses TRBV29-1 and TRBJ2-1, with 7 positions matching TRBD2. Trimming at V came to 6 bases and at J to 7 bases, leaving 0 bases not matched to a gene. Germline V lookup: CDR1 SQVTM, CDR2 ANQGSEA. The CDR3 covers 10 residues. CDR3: CSVGGNEQFF. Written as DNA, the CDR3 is TGCAGCGTGGGGGGGAATGAGCAGTTCTTC.

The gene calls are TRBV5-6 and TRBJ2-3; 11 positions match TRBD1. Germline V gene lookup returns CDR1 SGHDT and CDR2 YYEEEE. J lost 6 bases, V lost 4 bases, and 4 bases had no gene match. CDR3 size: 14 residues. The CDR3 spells CASSVGDRGDTQYF. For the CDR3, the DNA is TGTGCCAGCAGCGTGGGGGACAGGGGGGATACGCAGTATTTT.

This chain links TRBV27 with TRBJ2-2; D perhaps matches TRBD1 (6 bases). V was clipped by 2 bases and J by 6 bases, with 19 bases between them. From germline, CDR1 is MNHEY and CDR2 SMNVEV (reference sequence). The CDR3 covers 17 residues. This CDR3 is CASSLIVGAYKAGELFF. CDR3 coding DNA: TGTGCCAGCAGTTTAATTGTGGGGGCGTATAAGGCCGGGGAGCTGTTTTTT.

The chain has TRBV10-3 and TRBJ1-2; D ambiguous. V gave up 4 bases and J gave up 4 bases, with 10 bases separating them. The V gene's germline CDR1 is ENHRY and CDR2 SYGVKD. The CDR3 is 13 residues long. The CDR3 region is CAISVPGTYGYTF. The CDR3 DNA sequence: TGTGCCATCAGTGTCCCGGGAACCTATGGCTACACCTTC.

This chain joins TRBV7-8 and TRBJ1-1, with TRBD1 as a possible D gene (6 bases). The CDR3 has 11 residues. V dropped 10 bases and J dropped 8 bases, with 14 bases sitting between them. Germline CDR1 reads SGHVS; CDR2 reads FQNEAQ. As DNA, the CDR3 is TGTGCCACCAAGGTAGGGGGAGAAGCTTTCTTT. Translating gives CATKVGGEAFF.

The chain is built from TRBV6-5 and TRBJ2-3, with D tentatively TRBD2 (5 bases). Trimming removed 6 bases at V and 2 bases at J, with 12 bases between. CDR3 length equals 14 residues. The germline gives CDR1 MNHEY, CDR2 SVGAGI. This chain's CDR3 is CASSPGLPTDTQYF. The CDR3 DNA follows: TGTGCCAGCAGCCCCGGACTGCCCACAGATACGCAGTATTTT.

CDR3 in amino acids: CATRLAGGLETQYF. Here the CDR3 DNA reads TGTGCCACCAGACTAGCGGGGGGGCTTGAGACCCAGTACTTC. V usage is TRBV15 and J usage is TRBJ2-5, with 13 nucleotides matching TRBD2. This CDR3 region has 14 residues. Unmatched junction bases numbered 3, after V lost 6 bases and J lost 5 bases. The germline V gene has CDR1 LNHNV and CDR2 YYDKDF (reference sequence).

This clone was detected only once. CDR3 loop: CASSGLLSGFGEQYF. As DNA, the CDR3 is TGTGCCAGCAGTGGCCTACTCAGCGGGTTTGGGGAGCAGTACTTC. J is TRBJ2-7 and V is TRBV2; weak D call: TRBD2 (6 bases). Germline CDR1 and CDR2: SNHLY and FYNNEI. Trimming took off 4 bases at V and 7 bases at J, with 20 bases between the two ends. CDR3 length: 15 amino acids.

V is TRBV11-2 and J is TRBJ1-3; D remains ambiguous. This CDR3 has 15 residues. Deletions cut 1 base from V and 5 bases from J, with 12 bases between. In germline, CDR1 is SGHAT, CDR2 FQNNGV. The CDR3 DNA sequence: TGTGCCAGCAGCTTAGTTATCGGGGAAAGAAACACCATATATTTT. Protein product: CASSLVIGERNTIYF.

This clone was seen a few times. The CDR3 is CASSLGVSGGSKETQYF. The CDR3 DNA reads TGCGCCAGCAGCTTGGGAGTTAGCGGGGGGTCTAAAGAGACCCAGTACTTC. The genes are TRBV5-1 and TRBJ2-5; 10 positions agree with TRBD2. The CDR3 is made up of 17 amino acids. Germline V lookup: CDR1 SGHRS, CDR2 YFSETQ. The trim removed 0 bases at V and 3 bases at J, leaving 8 bases unmatched.

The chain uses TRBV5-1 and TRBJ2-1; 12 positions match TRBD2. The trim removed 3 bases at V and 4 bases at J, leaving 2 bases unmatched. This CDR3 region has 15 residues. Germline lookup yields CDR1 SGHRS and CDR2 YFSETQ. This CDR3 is CASSSLAGGYNEQFF. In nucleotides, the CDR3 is TGCGCCAGCAGCTCACTAGCGGGGGGTTACAATGAGCAGTTCTTC.

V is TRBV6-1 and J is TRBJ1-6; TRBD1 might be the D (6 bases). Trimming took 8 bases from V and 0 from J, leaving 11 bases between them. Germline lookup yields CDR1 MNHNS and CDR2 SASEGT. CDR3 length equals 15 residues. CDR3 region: CASLIQGSYNSPLHF. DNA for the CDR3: TGTGCCAGCCTGATACAGGGCTCCTATAATTCACCCCTCCACTTT.

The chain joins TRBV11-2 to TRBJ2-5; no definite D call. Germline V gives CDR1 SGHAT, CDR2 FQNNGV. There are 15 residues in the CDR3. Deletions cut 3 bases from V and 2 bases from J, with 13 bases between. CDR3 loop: CASSLTGYLQETQYF. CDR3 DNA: TGTGCCAGCAGCTTGACCGGGTACCTACAAGAGACCCAGTACTTC. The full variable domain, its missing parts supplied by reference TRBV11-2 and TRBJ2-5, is EAGVAQSPRYKIIEKRQSVAFWCNPISGHATLYWYQQILGQGPKLLIQFQNNGVVDDSQLPKDRFSAERLKGVDSTLKIQPAKLEDSAVYLCASSLTGYLQETQYFGPGTRLLVL.

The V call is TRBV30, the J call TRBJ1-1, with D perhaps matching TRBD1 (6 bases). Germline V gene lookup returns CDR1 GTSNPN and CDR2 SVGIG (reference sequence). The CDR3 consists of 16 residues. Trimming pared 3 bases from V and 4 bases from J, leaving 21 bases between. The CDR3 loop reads CAWRTPYRAWGTEAFF. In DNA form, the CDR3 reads TGTGCCTGGAGGACCCCCTACAGGGCTTGGGGCACTGAAGCTTTCTTT.

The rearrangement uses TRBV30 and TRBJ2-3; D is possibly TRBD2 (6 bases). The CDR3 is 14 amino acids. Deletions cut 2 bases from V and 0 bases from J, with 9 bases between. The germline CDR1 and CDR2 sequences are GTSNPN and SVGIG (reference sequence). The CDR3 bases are TGTGCCTGGAGTCTGGCGGGGAGCACAGATACGCAGTATTTT. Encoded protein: CAWSLAGSTDTQYF.

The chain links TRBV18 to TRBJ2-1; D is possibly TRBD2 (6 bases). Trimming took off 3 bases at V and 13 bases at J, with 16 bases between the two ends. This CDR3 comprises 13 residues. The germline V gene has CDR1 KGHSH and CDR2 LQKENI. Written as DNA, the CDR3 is TGTGCCAGCTCACCGCCTTCTGGCGGGAAACAGTTCTTC. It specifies CASSPPSGGKQFF.

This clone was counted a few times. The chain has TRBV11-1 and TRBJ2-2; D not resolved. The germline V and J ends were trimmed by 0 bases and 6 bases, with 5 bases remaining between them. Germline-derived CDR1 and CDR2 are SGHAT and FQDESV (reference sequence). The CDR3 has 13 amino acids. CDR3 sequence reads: CASSLAPSGELFF. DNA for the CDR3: TGTGCCAGCAGCTTAGCCCCATCCGGGGAGCTGTTTTTT.

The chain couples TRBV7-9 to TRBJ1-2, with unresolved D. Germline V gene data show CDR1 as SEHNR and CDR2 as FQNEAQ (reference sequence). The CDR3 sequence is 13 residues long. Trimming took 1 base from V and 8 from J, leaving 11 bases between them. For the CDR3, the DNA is TGTGCCAGCAGCTTAGTTGGGCGCTCGGGCTACACCTTC. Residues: CASSLVGRSGYTF. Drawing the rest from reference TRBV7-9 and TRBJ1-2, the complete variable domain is DTGVSQNPRHKITKRGQNVTFRCDPISEHNRLYWYRQTLGQGPEFLTYFQNEAQLEKSRLLSDRFSAERPKGSFSTLEIQRTEQGDSAMYLCASSLVGRSGYTFGSGTRLTVV.

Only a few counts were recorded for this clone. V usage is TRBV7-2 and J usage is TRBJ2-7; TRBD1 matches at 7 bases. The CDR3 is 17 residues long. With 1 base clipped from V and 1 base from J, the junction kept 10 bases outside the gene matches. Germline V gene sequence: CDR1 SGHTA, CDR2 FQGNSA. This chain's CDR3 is CASSLGTGSGGSYEQYF. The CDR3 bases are TGTGCCAGCAGCTTAGGGACAGGCAGCGGAGGTTCCTACGAGCAGTACTTC.

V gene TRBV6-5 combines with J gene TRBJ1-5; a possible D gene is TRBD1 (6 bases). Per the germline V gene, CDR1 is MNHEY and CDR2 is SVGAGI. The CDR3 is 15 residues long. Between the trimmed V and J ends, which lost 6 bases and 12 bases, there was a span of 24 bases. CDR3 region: CASRVTGNRVQGQHF. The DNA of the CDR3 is TGTGCCAGCAGGGTCACCGGAAACAGGGTTCAGGGCCAGCATTTT.

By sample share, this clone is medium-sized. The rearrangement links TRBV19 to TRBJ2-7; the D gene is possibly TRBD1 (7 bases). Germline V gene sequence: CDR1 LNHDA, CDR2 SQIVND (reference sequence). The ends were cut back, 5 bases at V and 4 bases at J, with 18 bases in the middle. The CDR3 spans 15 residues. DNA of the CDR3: TGTGCCAGTAGTGGGCGCGGGACAGAGGGTTACGAGCAGTACTTC. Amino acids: CASSGRGTEGYEQYF.

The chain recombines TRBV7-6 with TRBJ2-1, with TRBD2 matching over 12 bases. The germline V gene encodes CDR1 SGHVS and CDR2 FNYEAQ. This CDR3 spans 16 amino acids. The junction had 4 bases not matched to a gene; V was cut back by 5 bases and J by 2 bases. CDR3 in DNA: TGTGCCAGCAGCACACTAGCGGGAGGCCCCTACAATGAGCAGTTCTTC. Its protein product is CASSTLAGGPYNEQFF. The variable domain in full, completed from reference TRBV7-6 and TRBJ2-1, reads GAGVSQSPRYKVTKRGQDVALRCDPISGHVSLYWYRQALGQGPEFLTYFNYEAQQDKSGLPNDRFSAERPEGSISTLTIQRTEQRDSAMYRCASSTLAGGPYNEQFFGPGTRLTVL.

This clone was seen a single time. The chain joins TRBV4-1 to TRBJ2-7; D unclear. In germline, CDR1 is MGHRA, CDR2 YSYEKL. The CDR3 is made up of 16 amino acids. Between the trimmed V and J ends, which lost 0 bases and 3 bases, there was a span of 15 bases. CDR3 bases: TGCGCCAGCAGCCAAGAAGTAGGCGGAGTTTACTACGAGCAGTACTTC. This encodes CASSQEVGGVYYEQYF.

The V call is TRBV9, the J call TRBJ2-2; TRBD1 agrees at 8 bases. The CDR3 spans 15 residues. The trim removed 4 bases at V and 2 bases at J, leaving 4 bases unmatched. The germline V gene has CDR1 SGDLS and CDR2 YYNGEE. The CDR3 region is CASSPPGGNTGELFF. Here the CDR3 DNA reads TGTGCCAGCAGCCCCCCAGGGGGCAACACCGGGGAGCTGTTTTTT.

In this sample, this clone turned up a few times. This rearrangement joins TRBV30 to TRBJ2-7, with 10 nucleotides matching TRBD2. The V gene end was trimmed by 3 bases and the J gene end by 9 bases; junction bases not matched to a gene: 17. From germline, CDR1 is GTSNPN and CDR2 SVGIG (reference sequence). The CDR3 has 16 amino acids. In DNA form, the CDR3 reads TGTGCCTGGAGCCCATCTCGGACTAGCGGACAGCCGGTGCAGTACTTC. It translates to CAWSPSRTSGQPVQYF.